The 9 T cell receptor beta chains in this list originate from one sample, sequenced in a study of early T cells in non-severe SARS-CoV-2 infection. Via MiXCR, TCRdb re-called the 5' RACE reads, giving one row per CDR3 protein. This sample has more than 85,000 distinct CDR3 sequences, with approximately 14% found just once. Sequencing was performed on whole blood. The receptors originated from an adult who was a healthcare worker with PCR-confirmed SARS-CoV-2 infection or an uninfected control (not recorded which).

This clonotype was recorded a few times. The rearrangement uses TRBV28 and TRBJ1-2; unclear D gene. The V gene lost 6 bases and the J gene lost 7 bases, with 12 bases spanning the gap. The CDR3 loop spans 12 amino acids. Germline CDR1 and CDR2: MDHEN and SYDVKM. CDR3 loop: CASSLRPVGYTF. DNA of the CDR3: TGTGCCAGCAGCCTCCGACCAGTTGGCTACACCTTC.

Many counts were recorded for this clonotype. The CDR3 nucleotides read TGTGCCAGCAGTGAAGCGCTTCTAGGACTAGCAAAAGAGACCCAGTACTTC. This translates into CASSEALLGLAKETQYF. J is TRBJ2-5 and V is TRBV2, with 8 positions matching TRBD2. J lost 3 bases, V lost 0 bases, and 9 bases had no gene match. Germline CDR1 is SNHLY and CDR2 is FYNNEI. The CDR3 runs 17 residues.

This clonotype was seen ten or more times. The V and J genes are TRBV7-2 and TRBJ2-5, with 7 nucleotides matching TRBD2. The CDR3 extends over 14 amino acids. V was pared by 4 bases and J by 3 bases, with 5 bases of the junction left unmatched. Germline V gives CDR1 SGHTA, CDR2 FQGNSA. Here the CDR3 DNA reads TGTGCCAGCAGCTCCGGGACTACCAAAGAGACCCAGTACTTC. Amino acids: CASSSGTTKETQYF.

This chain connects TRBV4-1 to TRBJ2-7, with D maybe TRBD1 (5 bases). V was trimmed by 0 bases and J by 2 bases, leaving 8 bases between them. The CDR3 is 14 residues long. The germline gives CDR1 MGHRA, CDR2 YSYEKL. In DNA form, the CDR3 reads TGCGCCAGCAGCCAAGAGTGGACAACCTACGAGCAGTACTTC. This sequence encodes CASSQEWTTYEQYF.

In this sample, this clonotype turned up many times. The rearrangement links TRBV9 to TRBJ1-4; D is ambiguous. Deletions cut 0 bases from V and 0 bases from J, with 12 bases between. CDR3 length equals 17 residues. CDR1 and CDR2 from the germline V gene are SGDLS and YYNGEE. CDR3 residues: CASSVGAAAATNEKLFF. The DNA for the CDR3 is TGTGCCAGCAGCGTAGGGGCAGCAGCCGCAACTAATGAAAAACTGTTTTTT.

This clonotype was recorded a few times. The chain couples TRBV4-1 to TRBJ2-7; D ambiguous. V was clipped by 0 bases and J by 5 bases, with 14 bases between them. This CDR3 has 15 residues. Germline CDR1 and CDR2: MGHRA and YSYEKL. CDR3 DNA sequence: TGCGCCAGCAGCCAAGAAAGCCCGCGTTTCCACGAGCAGTACTTC. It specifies CASSQESPRFHEQYF.

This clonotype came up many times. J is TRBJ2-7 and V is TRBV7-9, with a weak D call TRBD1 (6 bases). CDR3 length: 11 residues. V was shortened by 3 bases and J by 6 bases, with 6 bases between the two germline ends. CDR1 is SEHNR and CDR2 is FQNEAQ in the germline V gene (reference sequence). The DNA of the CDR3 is TGTGCCAGCAGCTTGGGGGCCGAGCAGTACTTC. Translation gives CASSLGAEQYF.

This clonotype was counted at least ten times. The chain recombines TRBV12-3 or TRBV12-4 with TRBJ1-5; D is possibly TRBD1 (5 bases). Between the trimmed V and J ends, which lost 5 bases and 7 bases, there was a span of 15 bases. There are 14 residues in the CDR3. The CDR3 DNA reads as TGTGCCAGCAGTGGGGCCCTTGTGGAGCAGCCCCAGCATTTT. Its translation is CASSGALVEQPQHF.

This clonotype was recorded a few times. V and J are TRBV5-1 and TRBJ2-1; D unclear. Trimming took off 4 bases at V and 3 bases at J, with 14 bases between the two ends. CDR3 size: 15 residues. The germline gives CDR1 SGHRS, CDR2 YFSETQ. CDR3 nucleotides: TGCGCCAGCAGCCTTTCTGATCTGAACTACAATGAGCAGTTCTTC. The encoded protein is CASSLSDLNYNEQFF.